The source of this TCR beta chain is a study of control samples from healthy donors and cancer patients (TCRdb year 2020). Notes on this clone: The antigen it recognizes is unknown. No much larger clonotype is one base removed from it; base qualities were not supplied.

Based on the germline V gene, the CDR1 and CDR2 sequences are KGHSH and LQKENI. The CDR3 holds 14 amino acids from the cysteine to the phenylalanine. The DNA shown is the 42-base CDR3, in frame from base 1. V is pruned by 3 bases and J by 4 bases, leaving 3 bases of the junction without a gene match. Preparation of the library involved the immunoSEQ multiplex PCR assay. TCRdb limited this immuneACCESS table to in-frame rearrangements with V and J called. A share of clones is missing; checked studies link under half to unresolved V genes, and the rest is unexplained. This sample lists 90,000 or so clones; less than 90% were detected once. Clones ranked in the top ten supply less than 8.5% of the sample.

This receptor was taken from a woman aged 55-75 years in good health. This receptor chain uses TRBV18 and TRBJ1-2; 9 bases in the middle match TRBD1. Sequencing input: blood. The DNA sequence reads TGTGCCAGCTCACCCGGACAGGGGCCCTATGGCTACACCTTC. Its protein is CASSPGQGPYGYTF.